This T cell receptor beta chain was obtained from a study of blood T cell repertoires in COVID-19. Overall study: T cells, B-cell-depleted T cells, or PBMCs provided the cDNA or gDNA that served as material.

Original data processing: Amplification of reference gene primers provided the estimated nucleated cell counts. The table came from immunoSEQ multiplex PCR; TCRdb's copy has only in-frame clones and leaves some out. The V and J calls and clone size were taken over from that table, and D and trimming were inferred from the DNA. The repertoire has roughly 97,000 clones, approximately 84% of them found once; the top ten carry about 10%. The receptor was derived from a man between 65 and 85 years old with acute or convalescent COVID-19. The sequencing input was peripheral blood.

In DNA form, the CDR3 reads TGTGCCTGGAGACACCAGGGACACGCAAGAGGGGAGCTGTTTTTT. Translating gives CAWRHQGHARGELFF. This chain uses TRBV30 with TRBJ2-2; weak D call: TRBD1 (6 bases). Looked up from germline, CDR1 is GTSNPN and CDR2 is SVGIG (reference sequence). The CDR3 length is 15 residues. Trimming shortened V by 3 bases and J by 8 bases, and 19 bases separated the two germline ends.